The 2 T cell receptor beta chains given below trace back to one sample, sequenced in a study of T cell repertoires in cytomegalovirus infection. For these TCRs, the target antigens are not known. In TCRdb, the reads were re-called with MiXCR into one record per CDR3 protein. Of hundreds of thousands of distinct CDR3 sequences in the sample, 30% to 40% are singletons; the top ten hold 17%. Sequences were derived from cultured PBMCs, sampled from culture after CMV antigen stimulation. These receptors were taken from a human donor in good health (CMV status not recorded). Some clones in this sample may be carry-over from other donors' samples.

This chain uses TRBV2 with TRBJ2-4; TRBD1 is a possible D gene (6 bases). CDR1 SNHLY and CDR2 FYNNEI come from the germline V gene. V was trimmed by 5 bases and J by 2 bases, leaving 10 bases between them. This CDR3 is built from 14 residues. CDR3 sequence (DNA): TGTGCCAGCAGTTCCAGGGGAACCAAAAACATTCAGTACTTC. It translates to CASSSRGTKNIQYF.

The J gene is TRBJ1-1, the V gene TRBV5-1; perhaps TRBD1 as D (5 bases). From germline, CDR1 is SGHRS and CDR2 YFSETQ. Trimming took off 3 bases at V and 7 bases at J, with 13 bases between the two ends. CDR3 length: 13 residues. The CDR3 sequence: CASSWGLRREAFF. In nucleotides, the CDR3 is TGCGCCAGCAGCTGGGGGTTGAGACGTGAAGCTTTCTTT.